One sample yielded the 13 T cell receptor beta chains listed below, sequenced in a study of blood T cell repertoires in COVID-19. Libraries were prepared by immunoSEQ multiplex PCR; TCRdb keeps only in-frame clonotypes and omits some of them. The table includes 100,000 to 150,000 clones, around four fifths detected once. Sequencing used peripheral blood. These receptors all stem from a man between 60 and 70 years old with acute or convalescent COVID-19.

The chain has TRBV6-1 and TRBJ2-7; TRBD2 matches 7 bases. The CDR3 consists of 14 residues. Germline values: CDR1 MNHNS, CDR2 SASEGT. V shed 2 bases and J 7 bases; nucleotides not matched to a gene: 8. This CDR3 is CASSETGGRLEQYF. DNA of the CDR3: TGTGCCAGCAGTGAAACGGGAGGTCGATTGGAGCAGTACTTC.

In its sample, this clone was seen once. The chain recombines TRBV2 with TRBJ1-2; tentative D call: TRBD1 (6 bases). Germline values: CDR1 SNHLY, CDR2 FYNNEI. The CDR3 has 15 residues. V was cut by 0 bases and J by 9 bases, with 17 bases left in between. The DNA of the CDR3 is TGTGCCAGCAGTGAAGCGCTGTCAGGGGACATAAGCTACACCTTC. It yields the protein CASSEALSGDISYTF.

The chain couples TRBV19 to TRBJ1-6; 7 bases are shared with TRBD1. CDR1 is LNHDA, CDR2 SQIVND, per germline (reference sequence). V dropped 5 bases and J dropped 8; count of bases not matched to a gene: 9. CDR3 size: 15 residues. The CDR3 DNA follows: TGTGCCAGTAGTGCCCCGACAGGGTTCGATTCACCCCTCCACTTT. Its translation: CASSAPTGFDSPLHF.

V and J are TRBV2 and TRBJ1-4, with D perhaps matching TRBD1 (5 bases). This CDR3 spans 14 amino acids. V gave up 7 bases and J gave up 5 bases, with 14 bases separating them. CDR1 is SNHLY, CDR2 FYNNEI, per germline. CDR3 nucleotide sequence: TGTGCCAGCACCAGACAGTCCCAGAATGAAAAACTGTTTTTT. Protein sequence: CASTRQSQNEKLFF.

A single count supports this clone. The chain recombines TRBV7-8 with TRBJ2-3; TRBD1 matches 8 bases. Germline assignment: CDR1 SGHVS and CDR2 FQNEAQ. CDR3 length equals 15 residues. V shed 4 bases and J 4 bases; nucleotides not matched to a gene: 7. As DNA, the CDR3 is TGTGCCAGCAGCTCTGACAGGGGCAACGCAGATACGCAGTATTTT. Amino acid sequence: CASSSDRGNADTQYF.

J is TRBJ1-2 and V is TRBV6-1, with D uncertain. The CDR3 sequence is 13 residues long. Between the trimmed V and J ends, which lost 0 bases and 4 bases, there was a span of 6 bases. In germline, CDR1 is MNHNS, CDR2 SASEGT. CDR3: CASSEAQVYGYTF. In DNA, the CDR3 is TGTGCCAGCAGTGAAGCGCAGGTCTATGGCTACACCTTC.

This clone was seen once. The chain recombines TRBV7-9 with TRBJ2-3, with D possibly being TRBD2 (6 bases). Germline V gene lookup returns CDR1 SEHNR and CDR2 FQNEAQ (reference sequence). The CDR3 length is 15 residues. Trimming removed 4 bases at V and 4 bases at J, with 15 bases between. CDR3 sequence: CASSYGTAGPDTQYF. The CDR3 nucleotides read TGTGCCAGCAGCTACGGGACCGCGGGGCCAGATACGCAGTATTTT.

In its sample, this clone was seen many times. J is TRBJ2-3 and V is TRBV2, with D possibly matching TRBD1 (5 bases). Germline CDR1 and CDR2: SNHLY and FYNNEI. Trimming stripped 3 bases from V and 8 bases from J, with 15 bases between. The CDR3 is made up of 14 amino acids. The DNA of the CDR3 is TGTGCCAGCAGTGATATTGGGGCTACAAGTACGCAGTATTTT. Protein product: CASSDIGATSTQYF. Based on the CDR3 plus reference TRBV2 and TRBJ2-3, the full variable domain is EPEVTQTPSHQVTQMGQEVILRCVPISNHLYFYWYRQILGQKVEFLVSFYNNEISEKSEIFDDQFSVERPDGSNFTLKIRSTKLEDSAMYFCASSDIGATSTQYFGPGTRLTVL.

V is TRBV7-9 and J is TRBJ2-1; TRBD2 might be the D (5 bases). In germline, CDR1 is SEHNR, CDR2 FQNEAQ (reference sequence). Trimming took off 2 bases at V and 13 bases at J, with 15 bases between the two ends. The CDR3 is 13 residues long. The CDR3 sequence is CASSLKETNQQFF. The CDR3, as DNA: TGTGCCAGCAGCTTAAAGGAGACTAACCAACAGTTCTTC. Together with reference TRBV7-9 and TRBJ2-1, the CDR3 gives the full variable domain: DTGVSQNPRHKITKRGQNVTFRCDPISEHNRLYWYRQTLGQGPEFLTYFQNEAQLEKSRLLSDRFSAERPKGSFSTLEIQRTEQGDSAMYLCASSLKETNQQFFGPGTRLTVL.

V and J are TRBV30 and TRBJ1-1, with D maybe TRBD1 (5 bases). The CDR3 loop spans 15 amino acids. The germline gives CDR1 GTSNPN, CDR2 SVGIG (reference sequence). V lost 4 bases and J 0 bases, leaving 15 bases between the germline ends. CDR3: CAWITGAYMNTEAFF. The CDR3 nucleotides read TGTGCCTGGATTACAGGAGCTTACATGAACACTGAAGCTTTCTTT.

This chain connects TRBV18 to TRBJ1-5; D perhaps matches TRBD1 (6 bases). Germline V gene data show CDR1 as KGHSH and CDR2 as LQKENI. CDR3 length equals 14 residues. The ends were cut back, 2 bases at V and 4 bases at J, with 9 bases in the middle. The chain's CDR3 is CASSPGQSNQPQHF. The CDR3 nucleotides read TGTGCCAGCTCACCAGGACAGTCTAATCAGCCCCAGCATTTT. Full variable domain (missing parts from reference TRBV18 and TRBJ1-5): NAGVMQNPRHLVRRRGQEARLRCSPMKGHSHVYWYRQLPEEGLKFMVYLQKENIIDESGMPKERFSAEFPKEGPSILRIQQVVRGDSAAYFCASSPGQSNQPQHFGDGTRLSIL.

This CDR3 reads CASSRRAGSSTNEKLFF. The CDR3 nucleotides read TGTGCCAGCAGCCGGCGGGCTGGCTCCTCAACTAATGAAAAACTGTTTTTT. The chain is built from TRBV7-9 and TRBJ1-4; D gene unclear. The CDR3 loop spans 17 amino acids. The V gene's germline CDR1 is SEHNR and CDR2 FQNEAQ (reference sequence). Trimming left V 5 bases short and J 0 bases short, with 16 bases between.

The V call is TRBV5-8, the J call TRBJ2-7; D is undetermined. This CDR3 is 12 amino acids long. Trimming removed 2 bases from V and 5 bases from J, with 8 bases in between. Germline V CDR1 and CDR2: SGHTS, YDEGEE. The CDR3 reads CASSFGFHEQYF. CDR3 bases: TGTGCCAGCAGCTTTGGCTTCCACGAGCAGTACTTC.